This T cell receptor (beta chain) was sequenced in a study of sequential checkpoint blockade in melanoma (dated by TCRdb to between 2017 and 2020). At the level of the whole study: Patients were assigned by 1:1 randomization to either first-line nivolumab followed by ipilimumab (arm A) or ipilimumab followed by nivolumab (arm B). Maintenance nivolumab came after each of the two trial sequences.

Including the terminal cysteine and phenylalanine, the CDR3 comprises 13 residues. Here the CDR3 DNA is all that survives: 39 bases in frame from base 1. From the germline V gene, CDR1 is SGDLS and CDR2 is YYNGEE. Between the V and J ends, shortened by 6 bases and 4 bases respectively, the junction contains 13 bases. Results and caveats for the whole study, not just this receptor: The response-prediction model combining TCR metrics and mutation burden needs validation in larger, independent patient cohorts.

Notes on this clone: The target of this receptor is not known. Qualities for individual bases were not recorded, and no much larger clone is one base off.

The immunoSEQ Assay was used to immunosequence TCRbeta CDR3 regions from genomic DNA. Prior to high-throughput sequencing, genomic DNA was amplified by bias-controlled multiplex PCR. In the original analysis: To quantify the absolute abundance of each unique TCRbeta CDR3 region, the sequences were collapsed and filtered. Clonality, defined as 1 minus Pielou's evenness, was calculated using only productive rearrangements. A previously published method was used to identify clones with significantly greater frequencies in on-treatment samples than in baseline samples. This immuneACCESS table, as held by TCRdb, lists in-frame sequences with V and J called but not all clones. Of the missing ones, under half trace to an unresolved V gene in checked studies; the others have no known cause. V and J calls and clone size come straight from that table; D and trimming were deduced from the DNA. The sample data list tens of thousands of clones, and roughly 75% of these were observed just once. The ten top clones hold 15% to 20% of the sample.

The treatment or condition tag for this specimen amounts to: randomized to nivolumab then ipilimumab (arm A) or the reverse (arm B). No trial patient had received prior DNA-damaging chemotherapy. A FACS Aria II flow cytometer was used to sort live CD3+CD8+ cells that were negative for CD19 and CD56 from thawed PBMCs. Samples came from patients with melanoma in CheckMate 064, a randomized, open-label phase II trial of sequential checkpoint blockade. Peripheral blood mononuclear cells were collected by leukapheresis, purified with Ficoll-Paque, and frozen in human serum with approximately 9.4% DMSO. Right after sorting, the blood CD3+CD8+ cells were verified to be >95% pure, and DNA extraction followed.

The source was CD8+ T cells sorted from blood (inferred from file names), collected from a patient given nivolumab and ipilimumab in sequence. The chain joins TRBV9 to TRBJ1-1, with TRBD1 as a weak D call on 6 bases. This TCR was sampled from a human donor with melanoma. CDR3 loop: CASTPTGSTEAFF. The DNA sequence is as follows: TGTGCCAGCACTCCAACAGGGAGCACTGAAGCTTTCTTT.